One and the same sample provided the 15 T cell receptor beta chains below, sequenced in a study of cytomegalovirus exposure and HLA in healthy donors. The repertoire was sequenced with immunoSEQ multiplex PCR; TCRdb's copy has only in-frame clones and lacks some. The table records about 130,000 clones, 89% of them present only once. Sequenced: PBMCs. The receptors stem from a woman under 30 in good health and CMV-seronegative.

This chain uses TRBV10-2 with TRBJ1-5; D may be TRBD1 (6 bases). The CDR3 sequence is 12 residues long. V shed 8 bases and J shed 6 bases, with 11 bases lying between them. Germline-derived CDR1 and CDR2 are WSHSY and SAAADI. The CDR3 loop is CASGQSSQPQHF. DNA for the CDR3: TGCGCCAGCGGACAGTCCAGTCAGCCCCAGCATTTT.

The chain joins TRBV25-1 to TRBJ2-2, with 10 bases lining up with TRBD1. Germline V gene data show CDR1 as MGHDK and CDR2 as SYGVNS. Trimming at V came to 4 bases and at J to 3 bases, leaving 8 bases not matched to a gene. The CDR3 is made up of 17 amino acids. This CDR3 reads CASSAPGQGKYTGELFF. The CDR3, as DNA: TGTGCCAGCAGTGCCCCGGGACAGGGGAAGTACACCGGGGAGCTGTTTTTT. Full variable domain (missing parts from reference TRBV25-1 and TRBJ2-2): EADIYQTPRYLVIGTGKKITLECSQTMGHDKMYWYQQDPGMELHLIHYSYGVNSTEKGDLSSESTVSRIRTEHFPLTLESARPSHTSQYLCASSAPGQGKYTGELFFGEGSRLTVL.

The chain joins TRBV29-1 to TRBJ1-2; D is possibly TRBD1 (5 bases). The CDR3 is 13 residues long. Trimming removed 7 bases at V and 4 bases at J, with 16 bases between. The V gene's germline CDR1 is SQVTM and CDR2 ANQGSEA. Written as DNA, the CDR3 is TGCAGCGCCGAAGCGGGGGGTGGCTATGGCTACACCTTC. Amino acid sequence: CSAEAGGGYGYTF.

This clone was detected a few times. The chain has TRBV7-9 and TRBJ2-7; D unresolved. Looked up from germline, CDR1 is SEHNR and CDR2 is FQNEAQ (reference sequence). The CDR3 spans 11 residues. V lost 8 bases, J lost 5 bases, and 10 bases lay in between. CDR3 region: CASGIRDEQYF. Here the CDR3 DNA reads TGTGCCAGCGGAATCCGGGACGAGCAGTACTTC.

CDR3 in DNA: TGTGCCAGCAGGGAACGGGGGGGCACAGATACGCAGTATTTT. This codes for CASRERGGTDTQYF. The rearrangement links TRBV5-4 to TRBJ2-3; TRBD2 matches 7 bases. The V segment lost 5 bases and the J segment 1 base; nucleotides outside the gene matches: 4. This CDR3 is 14 amino acids long. The germline gives CDR1 SGHNT, CDR2 YYREEE (reference sequence).

The V and J genes are TRBV28 and TRBJ1-1, with no clear D. Trimming left V 6 bases short and J 5 bases short, with 13 bases between. There are 13 residues in the CDR3. Germline CDR1 and CDR2: MDHEN and SYDVKM. As DNA, the CDR3 is TGTGCCAGCAGAACCGGAGTTGGGACTGAAGCTTTCTTT. Protein sequence: CASRTGVGTEAFF.

This clone was detected a few times. The J gene is TRBJ2-2, the V gene TRBV27; no clear D gene. Deletions cut 5 bases from V and 5 bases from J, with 6 bases between. Per germline, CDR1 MNHEY and CDR2 SMNVEV (reference sequence). The CDR3 has 12 amino acids. The CDR3 loop is CASSVLTGELFF. The CDR3, as DNA: TGTGCCAGCAGTGTCCTAACCGGGGAGCTGTTTTTT.

The DNA of the CDR3 is TGCAGCGCCCTACAGGGGGCTCTAAACTATGGCTACACCTTC. Amino acid sequence: CSALQGALNYGYTF. V and J are TRBV29-1 and TRBJ1-2; 9 nucleotides match TRBD1. CDR1 and CDR2 from the germline V gene are SQVTM and ANQGSEA. The V segment lost 7 bases and the J segment 2 bases; nucleotides outside the gene matches: 8. This CDR3 contains 14 residues.

The rearrangement links TRBV18 to TRBJ2-3; D unclear. V shed 3 bases and J shed 0 bases, with 22 bases lying between them. CDR1 and CDR2 (germline): KGHSH, LQKENI. The CDR3 contains 19 residues. This chain's CDR3 is CASSPRRLTIAPSTDTQYF. In nucleotides, the CDR3 is TGTGCCAGCTCACCGCGACGCCTCACAATAGCCCCGAGCACAGATACGCAGTATTTT.

The sample holds a few counts of this clone. The chain uses TRBV27 and TRBJ1-1; D gene ambiguous. V was shortened by 2 bases and J by 7 bases, with 5 bases between the two germline ends. CDR1 and CDR2 from the germline V gene are MNHEY and SMNVEV (reference sequence). The CDR3 sequence is 11 residues long. Written as DNA, the CDR3 is TGTGCCAGCAGTTTAGCGGGTGAAGCTTTCTTT. This translates into CASSLAGEAFF.

The V and J genes are TRBV27 and TRBJ2-1; tentatively, D is TRBD2 (5 bases). Germline V lookup: CDR1 MNHEY, CDR2 SMNVEV (reference sequence). The CDR3 consists of 13 residues. Trimming took 2 bases from V and 6 from J, leaving 8 bases between them. The CDR3 loop reads CASSLGGGNEQFF. The CDR3 nucleotides are TGTGCCAGCAGTTTAGGAGGAGGCAATGAGCAGTTCTTC.

The chain links TRBV6-1 to TRBJ2-7; 7 bases are shared with TRBD1. CDR1 and CDR2 from the germline V gene are MNHNS and SASEGT. With V trimmed by 3 bases and J by 5 bases, 10 bases remained unmatched. This CDR3 region has 15 residues. The CDR3 DNA reads as TGTGCCAGCAGTGATTATTACAGGGGTAAAAACGAGCAGTACTTC. Its protein product is CASSDYYRGKNEQYF.

V and J are TRBV11-2 and TRBJ2-6, with D unclear. V lost 5 bases to trimming and J lost 0 bases, with 14 bases between them. This CDR3 spans 17 amino acids. Looked up from germline, CDR1 is SGHAT and CDR2 is FQNNGV. As DNA, the CDR3 is TGTGCCAGCAGCCGGTCCGCCTTTAGCTCTGGGGCCAACGTCCTGACTTTC. Translating it yields CASSRSAFSSGANVLTF. The full variable domain, in which reference TRBV11-2 and TRBJ2-6 provide the parts outside the CDR3, is EAGVAQSPRYKIIEKRQSVAFWCNPISGHATLYWYQQILGQGPKLLIQFQNNGVVDDSQLPKDRFSAERLKGVDSTLKIQPAKLEDSAVYLCASSRSAFSSGANVLTFGAGSRLTVL.

This sequence joins TRBV5-4 and TRBJ2-5, with TRBD2 matching over 7 bases. V gave up 0 bases and J gave up 2 bases; unmatched junction bases: 1. The germline CDR1 and CDR2 sequences are SGHNT and YYREEE (reference sequence). This CDR3 is 14 amino acids long. CDR3 in amino acids: CASSLGGGQETQYF. DNA for the CDR3: TGTGCCAGCAGCTTGGGGGGGGGACAAGAGACCCAGTACTTC.

The chain carries TRBV7-8 and TRBJ1-5; D not resolved. The CDR3 runs 13 residues. Germline V gene lookup returns CDR1 SGHVS and CDR2 FQNEAQ. Deletions cut 3 bases from V and 5 bases from J, with 8 bases between. CDR3 protein: CASSFTEYQPQHF. CDR3 nucleotide sequence: TGTGCCAGCAGCTTCACAGAGTATCAGCCCCAGCATTTT.